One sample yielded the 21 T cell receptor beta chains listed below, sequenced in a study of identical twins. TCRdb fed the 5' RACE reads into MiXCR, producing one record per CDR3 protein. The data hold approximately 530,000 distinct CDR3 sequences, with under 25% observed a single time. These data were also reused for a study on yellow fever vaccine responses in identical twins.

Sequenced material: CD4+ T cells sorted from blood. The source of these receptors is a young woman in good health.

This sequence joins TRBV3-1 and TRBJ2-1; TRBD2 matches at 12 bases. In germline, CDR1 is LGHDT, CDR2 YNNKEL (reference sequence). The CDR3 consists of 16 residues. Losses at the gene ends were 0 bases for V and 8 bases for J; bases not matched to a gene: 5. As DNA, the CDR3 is TGTGCCAGCAGCCAAGACCGGCTAGCGGGAGGGTATGAGCAGTTCTTC. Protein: CASSQDRLAGGYEQFF.

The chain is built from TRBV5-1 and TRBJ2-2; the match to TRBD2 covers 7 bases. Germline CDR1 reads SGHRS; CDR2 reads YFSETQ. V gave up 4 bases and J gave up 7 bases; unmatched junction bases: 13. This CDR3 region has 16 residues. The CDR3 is CASSAPLAGVIGELFF. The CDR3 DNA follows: TGCGCCAGCAGCGCCCCCCTGGCGGGAGTAATCGGGGAGCTGTTTTTT.

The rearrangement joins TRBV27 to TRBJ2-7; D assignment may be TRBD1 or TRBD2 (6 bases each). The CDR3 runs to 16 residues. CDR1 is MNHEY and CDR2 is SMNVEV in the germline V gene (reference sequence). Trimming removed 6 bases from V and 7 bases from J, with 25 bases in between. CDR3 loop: CASSSAGAGGAWEQYF. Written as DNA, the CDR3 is TGTGCCAGCAGCTCGGCTGGTGCCGGGGGCGCTTGGGAGCAGTACTTC.

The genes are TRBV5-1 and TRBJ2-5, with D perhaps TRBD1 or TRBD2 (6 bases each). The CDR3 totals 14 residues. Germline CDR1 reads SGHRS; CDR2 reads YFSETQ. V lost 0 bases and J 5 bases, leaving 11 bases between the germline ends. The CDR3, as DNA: TGCGCCAGCAGCTTGGTTACAGGGAGGGAGACCCAGTACTTC. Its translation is CASSLVTGRETQYF.

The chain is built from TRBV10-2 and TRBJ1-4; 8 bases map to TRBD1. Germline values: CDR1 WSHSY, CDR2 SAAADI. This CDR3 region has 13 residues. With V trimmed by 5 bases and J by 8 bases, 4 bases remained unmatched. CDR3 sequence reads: CASSRGQEEKLFF. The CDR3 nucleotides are TGCGCCAGCAGTCGGGGACAGGAAGAAAAACTGTTTTTT.

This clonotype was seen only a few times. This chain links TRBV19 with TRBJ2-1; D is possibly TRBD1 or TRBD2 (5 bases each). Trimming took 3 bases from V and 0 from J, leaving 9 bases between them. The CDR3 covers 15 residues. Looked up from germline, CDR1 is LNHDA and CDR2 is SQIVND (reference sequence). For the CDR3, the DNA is TGTGCCAGTAGTATGGGGGTGAGCTCCTACAATGAGCAGTTCTTC. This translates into CASSMGVSSYNEQFF.

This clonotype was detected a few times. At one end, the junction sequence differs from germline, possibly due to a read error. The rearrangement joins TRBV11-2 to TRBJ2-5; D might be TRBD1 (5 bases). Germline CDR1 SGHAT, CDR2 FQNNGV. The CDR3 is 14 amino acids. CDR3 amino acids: CASSLGHRQETQYF. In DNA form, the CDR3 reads TGTGCCAGCAGTTTAGGACACAGACAAGAGACCCAGTACTTC.

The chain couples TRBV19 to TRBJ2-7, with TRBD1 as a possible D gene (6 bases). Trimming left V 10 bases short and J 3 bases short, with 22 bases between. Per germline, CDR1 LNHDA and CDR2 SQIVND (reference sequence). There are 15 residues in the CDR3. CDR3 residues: CATKTQGRGDYEQYF. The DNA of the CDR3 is TGTGCCACTAAAACACAGGGAAGGGGTGACTACGAGCAGTACTTC. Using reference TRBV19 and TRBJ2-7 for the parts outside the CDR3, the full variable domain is DGGITQSPKYLFRKEGQNVTLSCEQNLNHDAMYWYRQDPGQGLRLIYYSQIVNDFQKGDIAEGYSVSREKKESFPLTVTSAQKNPTAFYLCATKTQGRGDYEQYFGPGTRLTVT.

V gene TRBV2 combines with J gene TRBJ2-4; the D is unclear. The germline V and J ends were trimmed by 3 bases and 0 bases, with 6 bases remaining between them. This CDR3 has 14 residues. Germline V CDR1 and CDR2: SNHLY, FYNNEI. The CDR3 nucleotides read TGTGCCAGCAGTGACGTCATAGCCAAAAACATTCAGTACTTC. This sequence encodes CASSDVIAKNIQYF.

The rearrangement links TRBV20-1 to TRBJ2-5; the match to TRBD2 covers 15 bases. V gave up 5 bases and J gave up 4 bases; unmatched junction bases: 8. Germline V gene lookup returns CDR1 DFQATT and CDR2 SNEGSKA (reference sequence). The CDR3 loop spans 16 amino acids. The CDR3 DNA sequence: TGCAGTGCTGCAAGGACTAGCGGGGGGGCGGGAGAGACCCAGTACTTC. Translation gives CSAARTSGGAGETQYF.

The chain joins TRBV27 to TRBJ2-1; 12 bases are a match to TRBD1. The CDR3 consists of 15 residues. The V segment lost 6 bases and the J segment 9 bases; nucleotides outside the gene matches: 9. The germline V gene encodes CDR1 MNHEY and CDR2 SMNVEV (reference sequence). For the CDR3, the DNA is TGTGCCAGCAGATCCCAGGGACAGGGGGCGTCTGAGCAGTTCTTC. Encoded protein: CASRSQGQGASEQFF.

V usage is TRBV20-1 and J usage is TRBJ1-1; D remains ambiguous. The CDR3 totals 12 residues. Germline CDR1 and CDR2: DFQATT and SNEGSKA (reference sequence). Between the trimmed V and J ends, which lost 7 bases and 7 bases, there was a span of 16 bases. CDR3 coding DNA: TGCAGTGAAAGAAAGGTATCAGTTGAAGCTTTCTTT. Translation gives CSERKVSVEAFF.

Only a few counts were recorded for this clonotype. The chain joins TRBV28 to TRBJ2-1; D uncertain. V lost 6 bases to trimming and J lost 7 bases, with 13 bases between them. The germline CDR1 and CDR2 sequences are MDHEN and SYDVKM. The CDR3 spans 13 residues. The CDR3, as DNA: TGTGCCAGCAGCTTCGAAAGGAGAAATGAGCAGTTCTTC. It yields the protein CASSFERRNEQFF.

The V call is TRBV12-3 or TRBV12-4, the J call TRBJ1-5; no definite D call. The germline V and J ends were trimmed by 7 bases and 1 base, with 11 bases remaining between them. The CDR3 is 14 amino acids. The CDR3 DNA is TGTGCCAGCACCACGGGGAGCAGCAATCAGCCCCAGCATTTT. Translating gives CASTTGSSNQPQHF.

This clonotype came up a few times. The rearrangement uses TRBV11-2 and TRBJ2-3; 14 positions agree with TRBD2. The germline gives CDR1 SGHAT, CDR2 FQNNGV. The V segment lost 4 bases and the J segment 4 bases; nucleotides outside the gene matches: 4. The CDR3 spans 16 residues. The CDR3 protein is CASSSGLAGGSDTQYF. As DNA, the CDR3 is TGTGCCAGCAGCTCAGGACTAGCGGGGGGATCAGATACGCAGTATTTT.

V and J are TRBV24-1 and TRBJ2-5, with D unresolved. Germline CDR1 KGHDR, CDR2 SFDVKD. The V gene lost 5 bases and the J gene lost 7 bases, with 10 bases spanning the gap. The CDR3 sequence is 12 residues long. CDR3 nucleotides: TGTGCCACCAGTGCCGGCTTCGGGACCCAGTACTTC. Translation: CATSAGFGTQYF.

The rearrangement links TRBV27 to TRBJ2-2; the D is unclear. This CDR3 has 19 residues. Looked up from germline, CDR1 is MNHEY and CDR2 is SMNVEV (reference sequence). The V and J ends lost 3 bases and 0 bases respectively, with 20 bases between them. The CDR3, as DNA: TGTGCCAGCAGTTTTCTGGCCCTCAAGGGTCAGCCGAACACCGGGGAGCTGTTTTTT. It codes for CASSFLALKGQPNTGELFF.

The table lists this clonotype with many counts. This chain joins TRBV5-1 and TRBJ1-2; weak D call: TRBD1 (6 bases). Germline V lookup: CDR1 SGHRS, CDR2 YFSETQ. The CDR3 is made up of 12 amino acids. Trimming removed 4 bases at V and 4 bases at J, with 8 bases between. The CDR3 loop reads CASSPDSYGYTF. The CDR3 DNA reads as TGCGCCAGCAGCCCGGACAGCTATGGCTACACCTTC.

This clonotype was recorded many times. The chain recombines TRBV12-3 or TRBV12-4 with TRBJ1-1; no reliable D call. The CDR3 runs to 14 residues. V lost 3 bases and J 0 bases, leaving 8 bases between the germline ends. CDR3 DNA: TGTGCCAGCAGTTTGCGGGAGATGAACACTGAAGCTTTCTTT. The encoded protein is CASSLREMNTEAFF.

CDR3 sequence reads: CSAADTLAGDKETQYF. The CDR3 nucleotides read TGCAGTGCGGCAGATACCCTAGCGGGGGATAAAGAGACCCAGTACTTC. The chain carries TRBV20-1 and TRBJ2-5, with 10 nucleotides matching TRBD2. J lost 3 bases, V lost 6 bases, and 13 bases had no gene match. The CDR3 is made up of 16 amino acids. CDR1 and CDR2 (germline): DFQATT, SNEGSKA (reference sequence).

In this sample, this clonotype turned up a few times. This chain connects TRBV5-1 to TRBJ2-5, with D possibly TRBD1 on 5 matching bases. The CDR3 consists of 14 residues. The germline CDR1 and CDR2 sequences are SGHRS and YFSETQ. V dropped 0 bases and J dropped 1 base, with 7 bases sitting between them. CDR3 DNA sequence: TGCGCCAGCAGCTTGGAGGGGCCCCAAGAGACCCAGTACTTC. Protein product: CASSLEGPQETQYF.